This T cell receptor beta chain was obtained from a study of technical replicates of blood from a handful of donors. Using immunoSEQ multiplex PCR, the repertoire was profiled, and TCRdb retains in-frame clones only, with some absent. The table shows around 67,000 clones, with just under 97% occurring only once. The specimen was T cells isolated from PBMCs. The TCR originated in a human donor in good health.

CDR3 bases: TGTGCCAGCACCGAGCACCGGAGGAGCTACACCTTC. Protein product: CASTEHRRSYTF. The V and J genes are TRBV28 and TRBJ1-2, with no clear D. This CDR3 contains 12 residues. Germline V lookup: CDR1 MDHEN, CDR2 SYDVKM. V lost 7 bases, J lost 9 bases, and 15 bases lay in between.